This record concerns one TCR beta chain sequence. The entry originates in a study of cytomegalovirus exposure and HLA in healthy donors. Libraries were prepared by immunoSEQ multiplex PCR; TCRdb keeps only in-frame clonotypes and omits some of them. The sample records approximately 160,000 clones, roughly 89% being singletons. This CDR3 contains 15 residues. Germline V gives CDR1 MGHRA, CDR2 YSYEKL. The junction had 2 bases not matched to a gene; V was cut back by 4 bases and J by 6 bases. The receptor comes from a woman between 18 and 29 years old in good health and CMV-seropositive. The chain is built from TRBV4-1 and TRBJ2-1; TRBD2 agrees at 14 bases. Sequenced sample: PBMCs. The CDR3 DNA reads as TGCGCCAGCAGCCTGACTAGCGGGAGGGCCAATGAGCAGTTCTTC. Amino acids: CASSLTSGRANEQFF.